This T cell receptor (beta chain) stems from a study of early T cells in non-severe SARS-CoV-2 infection. General study findings and limits: Clonotype matching in VDJdb favored anti-spike CD8 responses and did not capture private and CD4 specificities.

cDNA molecules, individually, were tagged with unique molecular identifiers. In TCRdb, the 5' RACE reads were re-called with MiXCR into one record per CDR3 protein. Seen here are about 32,000 distinct CDR3 sequences, more than 4.5% observed once, and the top ten hold about 4%. With regard to this clonotype: Its antigen is not identified.

V lost 1 base and J 0 bases, leaving 9 bases between the germline ends. Per germline, CDR1 SGHAT and CDR2 FQNNGV. The CDR3 runs to 15 residues. The sequencing input was whole blood. V usage is TRBV11-2 and J usage is TRBJ1-1; maybe TRBD1 (5 bases). This receptor was identified in an adult who was a healthcare worker with PCR-confirmed SARS-CoV-2 infection or an uninfected control (not recorded which). The CDR3 protein is CASSLVAGMNTEAFF. The CDR3 nucleotides are TGTGCCAGCAGCTTAGTTGCAGGGATGAACACTGAAGCTTTCTTT. The full variable domain, completed using reference TRBV11-2 and TRBJ1-1, is EAGVAQSPRYKIIEKRQSVAFWCNPISGHATLYWYQQILGQGPKLLIQFQNNGVVDDSQLPKDRFSAERLKGVDSTLKIQPAKLEDSAVYLCASSLVAGMNTEAFFGQGTRLTVV.